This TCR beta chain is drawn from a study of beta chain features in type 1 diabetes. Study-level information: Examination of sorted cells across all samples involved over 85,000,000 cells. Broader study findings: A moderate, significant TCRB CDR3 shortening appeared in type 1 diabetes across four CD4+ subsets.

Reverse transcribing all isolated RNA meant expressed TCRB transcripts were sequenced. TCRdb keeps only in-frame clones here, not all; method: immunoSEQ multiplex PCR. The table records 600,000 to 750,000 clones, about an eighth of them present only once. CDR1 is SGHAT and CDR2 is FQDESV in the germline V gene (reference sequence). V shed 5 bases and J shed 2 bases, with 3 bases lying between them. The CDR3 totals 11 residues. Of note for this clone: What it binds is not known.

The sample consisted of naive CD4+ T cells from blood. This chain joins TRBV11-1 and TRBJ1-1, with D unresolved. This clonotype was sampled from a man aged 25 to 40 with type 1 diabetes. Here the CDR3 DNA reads TGTGCCAGCAGCCCCAACACTGAAGCTTTCTTT. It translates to CASSPNTEAFF.